This TCR beta chain was profiled in a study of PD-L1 blockade in urothelial cancer. Across the study: Prior exposure to chemotherapy in patients amounted to 0 to 3 regimens received. Blood samples had a median of roughly 140,000 T cells. Analyses used blood from 3 weeks (second dose) and 6 weeks after treatment start.

As for time point: peripheral blood 6 weeks after treatment start. This CDR3 is built from 14 residues. V lost 5 bases and J lost 7, with 18 bases in between. The germline V gene encodes CDR1 MNHEY and CDR2 SVGAGI. Synthetic templates analogous to TCR were spiked into all PCRs individually. Profiled with immunoSEQ multiplex PCR; TCRdb holds only in-frame clones, not every one. Here the sample spans around 40,000 clones, 75% to 90% being singletons. The origin of this receptor is a man aged 55 to 70 with urothelial cancer. The sequences come from PBMCs, collected around atezolizumab (anti-PD-L1) treatment. This chain uses TRBV6-5 with TRBJ2-7; possible D gene TRBD1, 6 bases. The CDR3 region is CASSEGQTLMEQYF. The CDR3 nucleotides read TGTGCCAGCAGTGAAGGACAGACCCTAATGGAGCAGTACTTC.